This TCR beta chain came from a study of cytomegalovirus exposure and HLA in healthy donors. Points from the study as a whole: The analysis excluded some indistinguishable V segments, including TRBV6-2 and TRBV6-3. CMV antigen specificity was confirmed in vitro for a few CMV-associated chains. Evidence from a later analysis indicated that most CMV-associated TCR beta chains looked HLA-restricted.

This clone was counted a single time. Its specificity is not known. Primers: 60 Vbeta forward and 13 Jbeta reverse. The method was immunoSEQ multiplex PCR; TCRdb's version includes in-frame clones alone and lacks a portion of them. The top ten hold roughly 3.1% of the sample, which has around 130,000 clones, around 75% seen once. Germline V gene data show CDR1 as SGHRS and CDR2 as YFSETQ. The length of the CDR3 is 14 residues. V gene TRBV5-1 combines with J gene TRBJ2-3; D is possibly TRBD2 (6 bases). This receptor was taken from a man under 40 in good health and CMV-seronegative. Sequenced material: PBMCs. The CDR3 DNA sequence: TGCGCTTCCAAAGACGCGGGGACCACAGATACGCAGTATTTT. Protein: CASKDAGTTDTQYF.